This TCR beta chain derives from a study of human T cells and chemical hapten exposure. Overall study context: Among samples, TCR yields varied mainly because of small differences in pooled library volume.

Germline CDR1 reads LNHDA; CDR2 reads SQIVND (reference sequence). With 6 bases clipped from V and 2 bases from J, the junction kept 6 bases outside the gene matches. The CDR3 runs 14 residues. A single record per CDR3 protein comes from TCRdb applying MiXCR to the RACE reads. The sample holds 80,000 to 100,000 distinct CDR3 sequences, about 6.8% seen once. Time point specified: patch test 1, 2 weeks after DPC sensitization. Treatment denoted: therapeutic diphenylcyclopropenone sensitization with weekly scalp DPC. A few counts support this clonotype. The TCR was taken from a woman aged 25 to 39 with alopecia areata. Some clones in this sample may be carry-over from other donors' samples. The source material was whole blood, sampled in connection with sensitization to the hapten diphenylcyclopropenone (DPC). The V gene is TRBV19, the J gene TRBJ1-2, with 7 nucleotides matching TRBD1. The CDR3 protein is CASSRQGANYGYTF. The CDR3 DNA reads TGTGCCAGTAGCCGACAGGGAGCGAACTATGGCTACACCTTC.